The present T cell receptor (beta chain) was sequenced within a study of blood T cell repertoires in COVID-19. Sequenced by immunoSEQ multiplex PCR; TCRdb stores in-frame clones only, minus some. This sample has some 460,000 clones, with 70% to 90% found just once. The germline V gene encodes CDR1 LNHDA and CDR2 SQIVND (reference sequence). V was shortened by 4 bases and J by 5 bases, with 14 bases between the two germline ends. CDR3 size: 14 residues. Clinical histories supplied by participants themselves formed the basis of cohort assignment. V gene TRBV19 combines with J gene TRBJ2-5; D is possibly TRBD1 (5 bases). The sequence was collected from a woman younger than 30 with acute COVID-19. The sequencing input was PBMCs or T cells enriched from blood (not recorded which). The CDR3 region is CASSRKGYVETQYF. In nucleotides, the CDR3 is TGTGCCAGTAGTAGGAAGGGGTATGTGGAGACCCAGTACTTC.